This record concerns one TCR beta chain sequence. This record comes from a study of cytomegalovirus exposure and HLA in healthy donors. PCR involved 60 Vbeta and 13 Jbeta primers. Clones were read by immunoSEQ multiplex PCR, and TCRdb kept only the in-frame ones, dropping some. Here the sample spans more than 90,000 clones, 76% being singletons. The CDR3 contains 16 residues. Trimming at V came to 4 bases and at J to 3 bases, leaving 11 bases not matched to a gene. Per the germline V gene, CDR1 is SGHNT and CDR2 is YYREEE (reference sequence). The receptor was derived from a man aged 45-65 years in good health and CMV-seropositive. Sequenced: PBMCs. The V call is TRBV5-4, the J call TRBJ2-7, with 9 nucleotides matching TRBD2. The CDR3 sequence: CASSAGAGGIGYEQYF. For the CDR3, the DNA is TGTGCCAGCAGCGCCGGGGCGGGGGGGATTGGCTACGAGCAGTACTTC.